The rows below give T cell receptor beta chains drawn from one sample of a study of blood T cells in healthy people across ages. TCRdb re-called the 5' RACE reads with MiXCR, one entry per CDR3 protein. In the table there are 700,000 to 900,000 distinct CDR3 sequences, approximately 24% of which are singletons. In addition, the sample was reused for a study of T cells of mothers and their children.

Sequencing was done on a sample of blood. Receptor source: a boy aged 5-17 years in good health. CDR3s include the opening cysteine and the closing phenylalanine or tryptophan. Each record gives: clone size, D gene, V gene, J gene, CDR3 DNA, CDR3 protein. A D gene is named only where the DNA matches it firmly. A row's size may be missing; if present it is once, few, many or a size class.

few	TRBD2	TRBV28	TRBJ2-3	TGTGCCAGCAGTTCCCATAAGGGCGGGGGTACGCAGTATTTT	CASSSHKGGGTQYF
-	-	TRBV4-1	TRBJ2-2	TGCGCCAGCAGCCAGGGGCGGACCGGGGCGCTGTTTTTT	CASSQGRTGALFF
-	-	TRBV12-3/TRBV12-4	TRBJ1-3	TGTGCCAGCAGTATACTCAGGGGTTCTGGAAACACCATATATTTT	CASSILRGSGNTIYF
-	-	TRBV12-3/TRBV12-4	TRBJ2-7	TGTGCCAGCAGTTTAGCAGGGTTCCACGAGCAGTACTTC	CASSLAGFHEQYF
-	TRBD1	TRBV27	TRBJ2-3	TGTGCCAGCAGACAACAATTCGGACAGGGGGGCACAGATACGCAGTATTTT	CASRQQFGQGGTDTQYF
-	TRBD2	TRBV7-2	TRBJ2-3	TGTGCCAGCAGCTTAGGCCCGGGACTAATCACAGATACGCAGTATTTT	CASSLGPGLITDTQYF
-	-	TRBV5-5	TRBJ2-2	TGTGCCAGCAGCCGACAGACGAACACCGGGGAGCTGTTTTTT	CASSRQTNTGELFF
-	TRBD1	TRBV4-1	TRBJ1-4	TGCGCCAGCAGCCAAGGTACAGGACAGGGCGATGAAAAACTGTTTTTT	CASSQGTGQGDEKLFF
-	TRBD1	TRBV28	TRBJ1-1	TGTGCCAGCAGTCGTACAGGGGTACGAGCTTTCTTT	CASSRTGVRAFF
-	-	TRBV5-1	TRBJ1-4	TGCGCCAGCAGCTTGGCGGATAATGAAAAACTGTTTTTT	CASSLADNEKLFF
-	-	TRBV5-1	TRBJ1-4	TGCGCCAGCAGCTTGGTCGGGGGCGGAGGTGAAAAACTGTTTTTT	CASSLVGGGGEKLFF
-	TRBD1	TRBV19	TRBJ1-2	TGTGCCAGTAGTGACGGACAGGGGGCGAGGGGCTACACCTTC	CASSDGQGARGYTF
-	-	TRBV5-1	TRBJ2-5	TGCGCCAGCAGCTTGGCGACTGCCCAAGAGACCCAGTACTTC	CASSLATAQETQYF
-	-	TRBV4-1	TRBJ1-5	TGCGCCAGCAGCCCTGGGGTGAGGGGCCATCGGCCCCAGCATTTT	CASSPGVRGHRPQHF
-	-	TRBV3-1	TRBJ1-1	TGTGCCAGCAGCCGCTACGTGGGGGGGCCGAACACTGAAGCTTTCTTT	CASSRYVGGPNTEAFF
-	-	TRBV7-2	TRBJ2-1	TGTGCCAGCAGCTTAAATCTTCCATGGAGCGATGAGCAGTTCTTC	CASSLNLPWSDEQFF
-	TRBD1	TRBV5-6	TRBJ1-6	TGTGCCAGCAGCGAGTTGGGACAGAACCATTCACCCCTCCACTTT	CASSELGQNHSPLHF
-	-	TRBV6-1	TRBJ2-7	TGTGCCAGCAGTGACCCGAGCGGAAGCTCCTACGAGCAGTACTTC	CASSDPSGSSYEQYF
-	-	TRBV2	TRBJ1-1	TGTGCCAGCAGGGGACTGGACAGCCTGAACACTGAAGCTTTCTTT	CASRGLDSLNTEAFF
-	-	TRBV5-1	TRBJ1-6	TGCGCCAGCAGCCCCACGCTACAGGGAACCTCCCTGACTTCACCCCTCCACTTT	CASSPTLQGTSLTSPLHF
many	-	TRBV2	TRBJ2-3	TGTGCCAGCACTAGGACAGATACGCAGTATTTT	CASTRTDTQYF
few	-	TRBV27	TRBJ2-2	TGTGCCAGCAGCTGGAGGGGGGTAGGCCCGAACACCGGGGAGCTGTTTTTT	CASSWRGVGPNTGELFF
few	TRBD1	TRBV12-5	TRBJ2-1	TGTGCTAGTGGTCCGTCCGGGACAGACAATGAGCAGTTCTTC	CASGPSGTDNEQFF